The 15 T cell receptor beta chains in this list originate from one sample, sequenced in a study of CD8 T cells in ankylosing spondylitis. TCRdb reprocessed the 5' RACE reads via MiXCR and lists one record per CDR3 protein. The table shows about 350,000 distinct CDR3 sequences, with approximately 20% occurring only once. Sequencing was carried out using blood, either unsorted or a sorted T cell fraction (not recorded which). These receptors all stem from a male donor with ankylosing spondylitis or in good health (not recorded which).

This clonotype was seen a few times. Relative to the germline gene, one junction end is altered; a read error may explain this. The chain has TRBV2 and TRBJ1-5; D is ambiguous. The CDR3 is 16 residues long. CDR1 is SNHLY, CDR2 FYNNEI, per germline. The chain's CDR3 is CASSGLWEDGNQTQHF. The CDR3, as DNA: TGTGCCAGCAGTGGGCTTTGGGAGGACGGCAATCAGACCCAGCATTTT.

V and J are TRBV12-3 or TRBV12-4 and TRBJ2-3, with a weak D call TRBD2 (6 bases). The CDR3 length is 14 residues. Trimming removed 7 bases from V and 2 bases from J, with 13 bases in between. The CDR3: CASNRRDDTDTQYF. The CDR3, as DNA: TGTGCCAGCAACAGGCGGGACGACACAGATACGCAGTATTTT.

This chain joins TRBV28 and TRBJ2-5; D may match TRBD1 or TRBD2 (5 bases each). V lost 5 bases and J lost 1, with 17 bases in between. Germline CDR1 reads MDHEN; CDR2 reads SYDVKM. CDR3 length equals 16 residues. The CDR3 loop reads CASSTAGSRSQETQYF. Here the CDR3 DNA reads TGTGCCAGCAGTACCGCAGGGAGTAGGTCCCAAGAGACCCAGTACTTC. Full variable domain (remainder filled in from reference TRBV28 and TRBJ2-5): DVKVTQSSRYLVKRTGEKVFLECVQDMDHENMFWYRQDPGLGLRLIYFSYDVKMKEKGDIPEGYSVSREKKERFSLILESASTNQTSMYLCASSTAGSRSQETQYFGPGTRLLVL.

This clonotype has just a few counts. V and J are TRBV12-3 or TRBV12-4 and TRBJ2-7, with a tentative D call TRBD1 (5 bases). CDR3 length equals 13 residues. Trimming took 4 bases from V and 3 from J, leaving 10 bases between them. Written as DNA, the CDR3 is TGTGCCAGCAGTTCGACAGAGTACTACGAGCAGTACTTC. Translating it yields CASSSTEYYEQYF.

This sequence joins TRBV7-9 and TRBJ1-1, with TRBD1 as a possible D gene (6 bases). V was cut by 3 bases and J by 1 base, with 9 bases left in between. Germline CDR1 and CDR2: SEHNR and FQNEAQ (reference sequence). The CDR3 has 14 amino acids. CDR3 sequence: CASSFRQENTEAFF. DNA for the CDR3: TGTGCCAGCAGCTTTCGACAGGAGAACACTGAAGCTTTCTTT. Drawing the rest from reference TRBV7-9 and TRBJ1-1, the complete variable domain is DTGVSQNPRHKITKRGQNVTFRCDPISEHNRLYWYRQTLGQGPEFLTYFQNEAQLEKSRLLSDRFSAERPKGSFSTLEIQRTEQGDSAMYLCASSFRQENTEAFFGQGTRLTVV.

The chain carries TRBV12-3 or TRBV12-4 and TRBJ2-7; D unresolved. Deletions cut 5 bases from V and 5 bases from J, with 10 bases between. The CDR3 has 12 residues. CDR3: CASSMSGHEQYF. The CDR3 coding sequence is TGTGCCAGCAGTATGTCGGGCCACGAGCAGTACTTC.

This clonotype has a handful of counts. This chain connects TRBV9 to TRBJ2-1, with D perhaps being TRBD1 or TRBD2 (6 bases each). V lost 2 bases and J lost 9, with 9 bases in between. This CDR3 is 12 amino acids long. The V gene's germline CDR1 is SGDLS and CDR2 YYNGEE. In nucleotides, the CDR3 is TGTGCCAGCAGCGTGGGGGGCAGTGAGCAGTTCTTC. Translating it yields CASSVGGSEQFF.

The rearrangement uses TRBV4-1 and TRBJ2-3; D might be TRBD2 (5 bases). The CDR3 is made up of 16 amino acids. Germline V gene data show CDR1 as MGHRA and CDR2 as YSYEKL. V lost 0 bases, J lost 2 bases, and 12 bases lay in between. The DNA for the CDR3 is TGCGCCAGCAGCCAAGATGAGGTTAGCGTCACAGATACGCAGTATTTT. Its protein product is CASSQDEVSVTDTQYF.

The table lists this clonotype with a few counts. The V and J genes are TRBV4-1 and TRBJ2-1, with a possible D match to TRBD2 (5 bases). The CDR3 is 13 residues long. The V end was cut by 1 base, the J end by 7 bases, with 8 bases between. CDR1 and CDR2 from the germline V gene are MGHRA and YSYEKL. DNA for the CDR3: TGCGCCAGCAGCCAAGGTGAGGGTAATGAGCAGTTCTTC. It yields the protein CASSQGEGNEQFF.

The chain carries TRBV5-1 and TRBJ2-7; a possible D gene is TRBD2 (6 bases). Trimming left V 5 bases short and J 2 bases short, with 11 bases between. From germline, CDR1 is SGHRS and CDR2 YFSETQ. This CDR3 comprises 13 residues. The CDR3, as DNA: TGCGCCAGCAGGTTCGGGAGCCCCTACGAGCAGTACTTC. Encoded protein: CASRFGSPYEQYF.

CDR3 amino acids: CASKAFSAAGTPTDTQYF. CDR3 nucleotide sequence: TGTGCCAGCAAGGCCTTTTCGGCAGCGGGGACTCCCACAGATACGCAGTATTTT. The chain couples TRBV28 to TRBJ2-3; 7 bases line up with TRBD2. With V trimmed by 7 bases and J by 2 bases, 18 bases remained unmatched. In germline, CDR1 is MDHEN, CDR2 SYDVKM. The CDR3 runs 18 residues. Supplemented by reference TRBV28 and TRBJ2-3, the full variable domain reads DVKVTQSSRYLVKRTGEKVFLECVQDMDHENMFWYRQDPGLGLRLIYFSYDVKMKEKGDIPEGYSVSREKKERFSLILESASTNQTSMYLCASKAFSAAGTPTDTQYFGPGTRLTVL.

The rearrangement links TRBV7-3 to TRBJ2-6, with no clear D. V lost 6 bases and J lost 1, with 4 bases in between. The length of the CDR3 is 13 residues. Germline CDR1 is SGHTA and CDR2 is FQGTGA. In nucleotides, the CDR3 is TGTGCCAGCAGGAGGTCTGGGGCCAACGTCCTGACTTTC. Translation gives CASRRSGANVLTF.

The CDR3 is CASRSGQEQFF. The DNA of the CDR3 is TGTGCCAGCAGGTCCGGACAGGAGCAGTTCTTC. The gene calls are TRBV6-1 and TRBJ2-1, with D possibly matching TRBD1 (6 bases). Trimming took 6 bases from V and 10 from J, leaving 10 bases between them. The CDR3 extends over 11 amino acids. Germline values: CDR1 MNHNS, CDR2 SASEGT.

The chain couples TRBV18 to TRBJ2-3, with D perhaps matching TRBD2 (5 bases). CDR1 KGHSH and CDR2 LQKENI come from the germline V gene. This CDR3 comprises 16 residues. Trimming stripped 8 bases from V and 2 bases from J, with 20 bases between. The CDR3 DNA reads as TGTGCCAGCGGAGGAACAGAGACCCTCCTCACAGATACGCAGTATTTT. Protein: CASGGTETLLTDTQYF.

V is TRBV10-1 and J is TRBJ2-1; 7 positions agree with TRBD2. The germline V gene has CDR1 WNHNN and CDR2 SYGVQD (reference sequence). J lost 2 bases, V lost 5 bases, and 9 bases had no gene match. This CDR3 is 16 amino acids long. The CDR3 protein is CASSTGTTLTYNEQFF. CDR3 in DNA: TGCGCCAGCAGTACCGGGACTACCCTTACCTACAATGAGCAGTTCTTC.